A single sample gave rise to the 25 T cell receptor beta chains below, sequenced in a study of OX40 agonist ivuxolimab in advanced cancers. Sequenced by immunoSEQ multiplex PCR; TCRdb stores in-frame clones only, minus some. The sample records approximately 38,000 clones, about 89% being singletons. The sample was CD4+ or CD8+ T cells sorted from blood, taken in a trial of the OX40 agonist ivuxolimab. Source of these receptors: an adult with an advanced solid tumor such as melanoma, head and neck, liver or kidney cancer.

This chain uses TRBV30 with TRBJ2-1; 11 nucleotides match TRBD2. V shed 1 base and J 9 bases; nucleotides not matched to a gene: 5. This CDR3 is built from 14 residues. Germline V gives CDR1 GTSNPN, CDR2 SVGIG (reference sequence). The CDR3 loop reads CAWSGSGRAVEQFF. CDR3 coding DNA: TGTGCCTGGAGTGGTAGCGGGAGGGCTGTTGAGCAGTTCTTC.

V usage is TRBV5-6 and J usage is TRBJ2-1, with D possibly matching TRBD2 (5 bases). V was clipped by 0 bases and J by 4 bases, with 11 bases between them. Germline CDR1 is SGHDT and CDR2 is YYEEEE. The CDR3 runs to 15 residues. The CDR3 loop is CASSLVGESYNEQFF. The CDR3 DNA is TGTGCCAGCAGCTTGGTCGGGGAATCATACAATGAGCAGTTCTTC. The full variable domain, with the rest looked up from reference TRBV5-6 and TRBJ2-1, is DAGVTQSPTHLIKTRGQQVTLRCSPKSGHDTVSWYQQALGQGPQFIFQYYEEEERQRGNFPDRFSGHQFPNYSSELNVNALLLGDSALYLCASSLVGESYNEQFFGPGTRLTVL.

The CDR3 bases are TGTGCCAGTAGTATAGCTGGACAGGGATTACAGCCCCAGCATTTT. As protein: CASSIAGQGLQPQHF. V gene TRBV19 combines with J gene TRBJ1-5, with TRBD1 matching over 8 bases. V gave up 1 base and J gave up 7 bases; unmatched junction bases: 6. CDR3 length equals 15 residues. Germline assignment: CDR1 LNHDA and CDR2 SQIVND (reference sequence).

J is TRBJ2-7 and V is TRBV2; 10 positions match TRBD1. The CDR3 loop spans 14 amino acids. The V segment lost 0 bases and the J segment 10 bases; nucleotides outside the gene matches: 6. Germline CDR1 and CDR2: SNHLY and FYNNEI. The CDR3 region is CASSEAGQGSSQYF. The CDR3 DNA follows: TGTGCCAGCAGTGAAGCGGGACAGGGGTCGAGTCAGTACTTC.

V gene TRBV2 combines with J gene TRBJ1-1; possible D gene TRBD1, 6 bases. V shed 6 bases and J shed 1 base, with 12 bases lying between them. Germline V gene lookup returns CDR1 SNHLY and CDR2 FYNNEI. The CDR3 runs 14 residues. CDR3 residues: CASRDPTGNTEAFF. DNA for the CDR3: TGTGCCAGCAGGGATCCGACAGGGAACACTGAAGCTTTCTTT.

This clone was seen a handful of times. The chain carries TRBV4-1 and TRBJ2-2; 7 bases align to TRBD1. J was trimmed by 1 base and V by 4 bases; bases with no gene match: 3. Germline lookup yields CDR1 MGHRA and CDR2 YSYEKL. The CDR3 has 15 residues. CDR3 amino acids: CASSPGTVNTGELFF. In nucleotides, the CDR3 is TGCGCCAGCAGCCCAGGGACAGTGAACACCGGGGAGCTGTTTTTT.

The chain recombines TRBV7-6 with TRBJ2-5; D is unresolved. This CDR3 region has 13 residues. The V and J ends lost 5 bases and 1 base respectively, with 8 bases between them. The germline gives CDR1 SGHVS, CDR2 FNYEAQ. The CDR3 sequence: CASSRGRQETQYF. The DNA for the CDR3 is TGTGCCAGCAGCCGAGGCCGCCAAGAGACCCAGTACTTC.

V and J are TRBV7-8 and TRBJ1-3, with 7 bases lining up with TRBD1. Germline lookup yields CDR1 SGHVS and CDR2 FQNEAQ. V was pared by 3 bases and J by 4 bases, with 12 bases of the junction left unmatched. CDR3 length equals 17 residues. CDR3 sequence reads: CASSLTGRAFPGNTIYF. The CDR3 nucleotides are TGTGCCAGCAGCTTGACAGGGCGGGCTTTCCCAGGAAACACCATATATTTT.

The chain links TRBV4-1 to TRBJ1-2, with D possibly TRBD1 on 5 matching bases. The CDR3 sequence is 16 residues long. V was cut by 4 bases and J by 3 bases, with 18 bases left in between. CDR1 and CDR2 (germline): MGHRA, YSYEKL. CDR3 loop: CASSPIVRARDYGYTF. The CDR3 coding sequence is TGCGCCAGCAGCCCGATTGTCAGGGCGCGGGACTATGGCTACACCTTC.

This chain uses TRBV29-1 with TRBJ1-2; D may be TRBD1 (5 bases). CDR3 length equals 13 residues. CDR1 and CDR2 from the germline V gene are SQVTM and ANQGSEA. V was shortened by 2 bases and J by 7 bases, with 14 bases between the two germline ends. The CDR3 nucleotides are TGCAGCGTTGAAAGGGGCAGCGGGGGTGGCTACACCTTC. Protein: CSVERGSGGGYTF.

This sequence joins TRBV18 and TRBJ2-5, with a possible D match to TRBD1 (6 bases). The ends were cut back, 2 bases at V and 5 bases at J, with 9 bases in the middle. The CDR3 length is 13 residues. Per the germline V gene, CDR1 is KGHSH and CDR2 is LQKENI. The CDR3 nucleotides read TGTGCCAGCTCACCAACAGGGCAGGAGACCCAGTACTTC. Its translation: CASSPTGQETQYF.

V and J are TRBV6-8 and TRBJ2-7, with D maybe TRBD2 (5 bases). CDR1 MNHGY and CDR2 SAAAGT come from the germline V gene. There are 16 residues in the CDR3. The V end was cut by 6 bases, the J end by 0 bases, with 18 bases between. The DNA for the CDR3 is TGTGCCAGCAGCTCCGACCCGGGGTCCAGCTCCTACGAGCAGTACTTC. Encoded protein: CASSSDPGSSSYEQYF.

The V and J genes are TRBV7-6 and TRBJ2-1; 7 bases align to TRBD1. Trimming cost V 1 base and J 5 bases; bases outside gene matches: 5. The CDR3 sequence is 15 residues long. The germline gives CDR1 SGHVS, CDR2 FNYEAQ. The chain's CDR3 is CASSLVGGSDNEQFF. CDR3 nucleotide sequence: TGTGCCAGCAGCTTAGTAGGGGGCTCGGACAATGAGCAGTTCTTC.

This chain links TRBV30 with TRBJ2-5; TRBD2 matches 8 bases. The V and J ends lost 4 bases and 4 bases, in that order; junction bases with no gene match: 5. Germline V lookup: CDR1 GTSNPN, CDR2 SVGIG (reference sequence). The CDR3 has 13 residues. The CDR3 here is CAWNPRGGETQYF. The CDR3 coding sequence is TGTGCCTGGAACCCCCGGGGGGGAGAGACCCAGTACTTC. Full variable domain (remainder filled in from reference TRBV30 and TRBJ2-5): SQTIHQWPATLVQPVGSPLSLECTVEGTSNPNLYWYRQAAGRGLQLLFYSVGIGQISSEVPQNLSASRPQDRQFILSSKKLLLSDSGFYLCAWNPRGGETQYFGPGTRLLVL.

The V gene is TRBV4-1, the J gene TRBJ1-4; D gene uncertain. The germline CDR1 and CDR2 sequences are MGHRA and YSYEKL. The CDR3 is 15 residues long. With 0 bases removed from V and 5 bases from J, the gap between germline ends came to 10 bases. CDR3 amino acids: CASSQESVPNEKLFF. DNA for the CDR3: TGCGCCAGCAGCCAAGAGTCGGTGCCGAATGAAAAACTGTTTTTT.

V and J are TRBV29-1 and TRBJ1-1; weak D call: TRBD1 (6 bases). V lost 7 bases and J lost 1, with 13 bases in between. Germline V CDR1 and CDR2: SQVTM, ANQGSEA. The CDR3 covers 13 residues. CDR3 residues: CSAGRGTNTEAFF. In DNA form, the CDR3 reads TGCAGCGCGGGAAGGGGGACGAACACTGAAGCTTTCTTT.

J is TRBJ1-4 and V is TRBV18; TRBD1 matches at 7 bases. The germline CDR1 and CDR2 sequences are KGHSH and LQKENI. This CDR3 region has 15 residues. The ends lost 2 bases at V and 7 bases at J; junction bases unmatched: 7. CDR3 nucleotides: TGTGCCAGCTCACCAGAGGGGGCAATACGTGAAAAACTGTTTTTT. Protein sequence: CASSPEGAIREKLFF. The whole variable domain, remainder taken from reference TRBV18 and TRBJ1-4, is NAGVMQNPRHLVRRRGQEARLRCSPMKGHSHVYWYRQLPEEGLKFMVYLQKENIIDESGMPKERFSAEFPKEGPSILRIQQVVRGDSAAYFCASSPEGAIREKLFFGSGTQLSVL.

This clone has only a few counts. The rearrangement uses TRBV9 and TRBJ2-2; D is uncertain. V shed 0 bases and J shed 6 bases, with 15 bases lying between them. This CDR3 has 16 amino acids. Germline V gene data show CDR1 as SGDLS and CDR2 as YYNGEE. The DNA of the CDR3 is TGTGCCAGCAGCGTAGACCCTTTAGTCCCGTCCGGGGAGCTGTTTTTT. Translating it yields CASSVDPLVPSGELFF.

The chain is built from TRBV30 and TRBJ2-2, with 8 bases fitting TRBD2. The CDR3 runs 14 residues. Germline V lookup: CDR1 GTSNPN, CDR2 SVGIG (reference sequence). V lost 4 bases to trimming and J lost 7 bases; unmatched junction nucleotides: 8. The CDR3 loop reads CAWIPGGPIGELFF. The CDR3 nucleotides read TGTGCCTGGATTCCGGGAGGGCCAATCGGGGAGCTGTTTTTT.

The CDR3 nucleotides are TGTGCCAGCAGATCCCCGGGGGACCTCACCGGGGAGCTGTTTTTT. Amino acid sequence: CASRSPGDLTGELFF. This rearrangement joins TRBV7-8 to TRBJ2-2, with a weak D call TRBD2 (6 bases). Deletions cut 6 bases from V and 4 bases from J, with 15 bases between. This CDR3 is built from 15 residues. CDR1 and CDR2 from the germline V gene are SGHVS and FQNEAQ.

The chain joins TRBV6-1 to TRBJ1-4, with no clear D. The V end lost 2 bases, the J end lost 5 bases, and 15 bases lay between the germline ends. Germline V gene data show CDR1 as MNHNS and CDR2 as SASEGT. The CDR3 covers 16 residues. The DNA for the CDR3 is TGTGCCAGCAGTGAAATTCTAGGGCAGCTAAATGAAAAACTGTTTTTT. Translation: CASSEILGQLNEKLFF.

The chain uses TRBV5-6 and TRBJ2-5; 7 nucleotides agree with TRBD2. The CDR3 extends over 16 amino acids. CDR1 is SGHDT and CDR2 is YYEEEE in the germline V gene. J was trimmed by 2 bases and V by 2 bases; bases with no gene match: 9. The CDR3, as DNA: TGTGCCAGCAGCTTCCGGCTAGCGGATATTCAAGAGACCCAGTACTTC. The encoded protein is CASSFRLADIQETQYF.

A single count supports this clone. V gene TRBV10-2 combines with J gene TRBJ1-2, with 7 bases identical to TRBD1. The germline gives CDR1 WSHSY, CDR2 SAAADI. The J segment lost 2 bases and the V segment lost 2 bases, leaving 5 bases of the junction unmatched. The CDR3 runs to 15 residues. The DNA of the CDR3 is TGCGCCAGCAGTGAGCGAGAACAGGGGAACTATGGCTACACCTTC. Residues: CASSEREQGNYGYTF.

The chain has TRBV5-8 and TRBJ1-1, with TRBD1 identical over 12 bases. V shed 4 bases, J shed 3 bases, and the junction held 7 bases outside the gene matches. CDR3 length equals 16 residues. Germline assignment: CDR1 SGHTS and CDR2 YDEGEE. CDR3 sequence: CASSQGQGAGYTEAFF. The CDR3 DNA reads as TGTGCCAGCAGCCAGGGACAGGGGGCAGGGTACACTGAAGCTTTCTTT.

The chain combines TRBV14 with TRBJ2-1, with D possibly being TRBD2 (6 bases). The germline V and J ends were trimmed by 6 bases and 7 bases, with 10 bases remaining between them. Germline assignment: CDR1 SGHDN and CDR2 FVKESK. The CDR3 has 12 residues. CDR3 nucleotide sequence: TGTGCCAGCAGTTCAGGAGGGAATGAGCAGTTCTTC. The encoded protein is CASSSGGNEQFF.